This T cell receptor beta chain was profiled in a study of blood T cell repertoires in COVID-19. Study background: Acute-phase and convalescent COVID-19 samples originated in the United States, Italy and Spain.

Either two negative PCRs, clearance, or symptom resolution qualified Cohort 3 donors as recovered. Repertoires were generated with immunoSEQ multiplex PCR, while TCRdb's copy carries only in-frame clones and drops some. The table has about 200,000 clones, 89% seen once; the top ten hold approximately 8.1%. The clonotype originates from a woman aged 18-29 years who had recovered from COVID-19. The material sequenced was PBMCs or T cells enriched from blood (not recorded which).

In nucleotides, the CDR3 is TGTGCCATCAGTGAGCCAGAAGGACAGGCGGTCAGCAATGAGCAGTTCTTC. Translated: CAISEPEGQAVSNEQFF. V and J are TRBV10-3 and TRBJ2-1; 7 nucleotides match TRBD1. There are 17 residues in the CDR3. From germline, CDR1 is ENHRY and CDR2 SYGVKD. The V gene end was trimmed by 2 bases and the J gene end by 6 bases; junction bases not matched to a gene: 13.